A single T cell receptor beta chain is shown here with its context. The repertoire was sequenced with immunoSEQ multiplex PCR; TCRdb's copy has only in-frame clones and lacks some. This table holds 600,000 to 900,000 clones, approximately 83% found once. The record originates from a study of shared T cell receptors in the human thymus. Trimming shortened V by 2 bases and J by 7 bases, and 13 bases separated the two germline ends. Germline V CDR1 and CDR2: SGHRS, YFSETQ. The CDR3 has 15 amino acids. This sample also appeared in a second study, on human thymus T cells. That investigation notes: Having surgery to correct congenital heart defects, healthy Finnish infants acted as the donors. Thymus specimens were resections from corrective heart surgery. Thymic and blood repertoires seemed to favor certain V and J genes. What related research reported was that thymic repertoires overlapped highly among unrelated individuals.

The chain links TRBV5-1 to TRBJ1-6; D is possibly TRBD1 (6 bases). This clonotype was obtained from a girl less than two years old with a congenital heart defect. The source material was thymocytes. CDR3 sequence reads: CASSLRDIMNSPLHF. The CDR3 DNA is TGCGCCAGCAGCTTAAGGGACATAATGAATTCACCCCTCCACTTT. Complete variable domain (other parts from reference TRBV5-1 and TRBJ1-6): KAGVTQTPRYLIKTRGQQVTLSCSPISGHRSVSWYQQTPGQGLQFLFEYFSETQRNKGNFPGRFSGRQFSNSRSEMNVSTLELGDSALYLCASSLRDIMNSPLHFGNGTRLTVT.